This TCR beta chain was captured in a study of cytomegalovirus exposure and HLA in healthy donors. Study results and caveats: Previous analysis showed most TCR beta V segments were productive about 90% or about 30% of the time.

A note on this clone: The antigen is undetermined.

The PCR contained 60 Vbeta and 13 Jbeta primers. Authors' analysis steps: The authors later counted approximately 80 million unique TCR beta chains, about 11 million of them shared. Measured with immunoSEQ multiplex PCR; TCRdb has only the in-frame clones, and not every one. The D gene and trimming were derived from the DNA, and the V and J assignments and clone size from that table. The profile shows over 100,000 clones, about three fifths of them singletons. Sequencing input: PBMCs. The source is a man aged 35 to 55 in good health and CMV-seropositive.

CDR3 coding DNA: TGTGCCAGCAGCTTTGGGGACAGGGACGAGCAGTACTTC. It specifies CASSFGDRDEQYF. V usage is TRBV5-6 and J usage is TRBJ2-5; TRBD1 aligns across 9 bases. The last part of the DNA fits TRBJ2-7 better; the J call may be wrong. Germline loops: CDR1 SGHDT, CDR2 YYEEEE. This CDR3 is 13 amino acids long.